This record concerns one T cell receptor beta chain sequence. What it recognizes is unknown. Using its own MiXCR run on the 5' RACE reads, TCRdb lists one record per CDR3 protein. The sample shows 84,000 or so distinct CDR3 sequences, around 25% of them seen only once. Germline CDR1 reads LGHDT; CDR2 reads YNNKEL (reference sequence). V lost 4 bases and J 6 bases, leaving 10 bases between the germline ends. The CDR3 length is 13 residues. The entry originates in a study of CD8 T cells in ankylosing spondylitis. General study findings and limits: Within peripheral blood, clones linked to disease were CD8+ and relatively rare. One TCR beta motif, made up of fewer than 10 highly homologous variants, appeared characteristic of ankylosing spondylitis blood. Several of the motif variants were reported before in synovial fluid and blood from reactive arthritis.

Material for sequencing was blood, either unsorted or a sorted T cell fraction (not recorded which). This sequence joins TRBV3-1 and TRBJ2-1; D might be TRBD2 (5 bases). The TCR comes from a male donor with ankylosing spondylitis or in good health (not recorded which). The CDR3 DNA reads TGTGCCAGCAGCCGGCTACGGGGCAATGAGCAGTTCTTC. Its protein is CASSRLRGNEQFF.